Listed below are T cell receptor beta chains from one sample, sequenced in a study of T cells after yellow fever vaccination. MiXCR was run by TCRdb on the 5' RACE reads, yielding one entry per CDR3 protein. Of more than 250,000 distinct CDR3 sequences listed, around 7% were seen once; the top ten hold 15% to 20%. The source was PBMCs, collected roughly 46 days after the first yellow fever vaccination. The receptors here all came from a man aged 18 to 29 who received the YFV17D yellow fever vaccine. Each CDR3 is given with its conserved first and last residue. The order of the fields is V gene, J gene, CDR3 protein.

V gene: TRBV12-3/TRBV12-4; J gene: TRBJ2-3; CDR3 protein: CASSLAQSGRDTQYF
V gene: TRBV5-1; J gene: TRBJ2-1; CDR3 protein: CASSSTSGGPLGQFF
V gene: TRBV4-2; J gene: TRBJ2-3; CDR3 protein: CASSPQDRVDTQYF
V gene: TRBV20-1; J gene: TRBJ2-5; CDR3 protein: CSAPVAGVQETQYF
V gene: TRBV5-4; J gene: TRBJ1-6; CDR3 protein: CASSRQGTPLHF
V gene: TRBV7-9; J gene: TRBJ2-1; CDR3 protein: CASSRPGRGYNEQFF
V gene: TRBV19; J gene: TRBJ1-2; CDR3 protein: CASSIFGRYGYTF
V gene: TRBV18; J gene: TRBJ2-1; CDR3 protein: CASSPYRGRLAYNEQFF
V gene: TRBV6-1; J gene: TRBJ1-5; CDR3 protein: CASSDSGRGNQPQHF
V gene: TRBV15; J gene: TRBJ2-3; CDR3 protein: CATSRGQADTQYF
V gene: TRBV6-1; J gene: TRBJ2-1; CDR3 protein: CASSETVSSYNEQFF
V gene: TRBV7-9; J gene: TRBJ2-1; CDR3 protein: CASSLVAGVWNEQFF
V gene: TRBV30; J gene: TRBJ1-3; CDR3 protein: CAWRRQGQGNTIYF
V gene: TRBV9; J gene: TRBJ2-2; CDR3 protein: CASSVDGGANTGELFF
V gene: TRBV11-2; J gene: TRBJ2-7; CDR3 protein: CASSSLGTVAYEQYF
V gene: TRBV20-1; J gene: TRBJ2-3; CDR3 protein: CSALGLVDSPDTQYF